Listed below are T cell receptor beta chains from one sample, sequenced in a study of blood T cell repertoires in COVID-19. Here immunoSEQ multiplex PCR was the method, and the copy in TCRdb shows in-frame clones only, minus some. The repertoire includes 300,000 to 400,000 clones, approximately 88% of them detected once, and 1.5% to 2% sits in the top ten. Sequencing was performed on peripheral blood. The receptors come from a woman aged 25 to 39 with COVID-19, enrolled during active disease. Each CDR3 is given with its conserved first and last residue. D genes are given only for firm matches.

D gene	V gene	J gene	CDR3 protein	CDR3 DNA
TRBD1	TRBV7-9	TRBJ1-1	CASGTGPSNTEAFF	TGTGCCAGCGGGACAGGGCCCTCGAACACTGAAGCTTTCTTT
NA	TRBV15	TRBJ2-5	CATSRTRVATQYF	TGTGCCACCAGCAGAACGAGGGTCGCGACCCAGTACTTC
NA	TRBV5-4	TRBJ2-6	CASSQFRGGANVLTF	TGTGCCAGCAGCCAATTCCGAGGCGGGGCCAACGTCCTGACTTTC
NA	TRBV5-4	TRBJ2-7	CASSLGVGPYEQYF	TGTGCCAGCAGCCTAGGGGTTGGCCCCTACGAGCAGTACTTC
TRBD1	TRBV2	TRBJ1-1	CASRPKVGGDPEAFF	TGTGCCAGCAGACCTAAGGTAGGGGGCGACCCTGAAGCTTTCTTT
NA	TRBV19	TRBJ1-5	CATTRVRGGGQPQHF	TGTGCCACCACACGGGTTCGGGGAGGGGGTCAGCCCCAGCATTTT
TRBD2	TRBV10-3	TRBJ2-3	CAIRAGTSSDTQYF	TGTGCCATCAGAGCCGGGACTAGCTCAGATACGCAGTATTTT
NA	TRBV24-1	TRBJ2-1	CATSDFGQNNEQFF	TGTGCCACCAGTGATTTTGGGCAGAACAATGAGCAGTTCTTC
NA	TRBV11-2	TRBJ2-2	CASSLSRHTGELFF	TGTGCCAGCAGCCTTAGCAGACACACCGGGGAGCTGTTTTTT
TRBD2	TRBV11-3	TRBJ2-5	CASSTRLAGQETQYF	TGTGCCAGCAGCACCAGACTAGCGGGGCAAGAGACCCAGTACTTC
NA	TRBV4-3	TRBJ1-2	CASSRGEELYGYTF	TGCGCCAGCAGCCGGGGGGAGGAACTCTATGGCTACACCTTC